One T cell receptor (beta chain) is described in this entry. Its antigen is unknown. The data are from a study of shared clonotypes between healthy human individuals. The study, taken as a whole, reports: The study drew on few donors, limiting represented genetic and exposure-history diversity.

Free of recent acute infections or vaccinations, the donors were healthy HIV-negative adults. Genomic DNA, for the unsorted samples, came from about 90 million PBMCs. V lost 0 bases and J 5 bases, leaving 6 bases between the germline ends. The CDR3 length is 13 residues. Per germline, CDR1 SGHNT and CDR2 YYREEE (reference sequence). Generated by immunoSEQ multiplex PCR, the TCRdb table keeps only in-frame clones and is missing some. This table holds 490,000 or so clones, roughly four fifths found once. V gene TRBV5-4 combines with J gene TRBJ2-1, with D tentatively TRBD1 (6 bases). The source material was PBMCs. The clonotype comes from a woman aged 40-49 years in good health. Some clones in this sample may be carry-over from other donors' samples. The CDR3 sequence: CASSLGGHNEQFF. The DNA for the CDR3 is TGTGCCAGCAGCTTGGGGGGGCACAATGAGCAGTTCTTC.